This entry lists 18 T cell receptor beta chains sequenced from one sample in a study of beta chain features in type 1 diabetes. Since all of the isolated RNA was reverse transcribed, expressed TCRB transcripts were what got sequenced. The data were produced by immunoSEQ multiplex PCR, yet TCRdb's version contains in-frame clones alone and is incomplete. The table records some 300,000 clones, under 8.5% of them present only once. Sequenced material: central memory CD4+ T cells from blood. Every receptor here comes from a woman aged 18-29 years in good health.

This clone was seen a handful of times. The rearrangement joins TRBV19 to TRBJ2-5; TRBD1 aligns across 8 bases. Germline-derived CDR1 and CDR2 are LNHDA and SQIVND (reference sequence). V trimming: 10 bases; J trimming: 4 bases; junction bases outside the gene matches: 11. The CDR3 sequence is 14 residues long. Here the CDR3 reads CATKPQGAGETQYF. The CDR3 nucleotides are TGTGCCACCAAGCCTCAGGGGGCGGGAGAGACCCAGTACTTC.

The CDR3 here is CASSPQTGGGYGYTF. The CDR3, as DNA: TGTGCCAGCAGTCCCCAGACAGGGGGTGGCTATGGCTACACCTTC. The rearrangement links TRBV27 to TRBJ1-2; 9 nucleotides line up with TRBD1. Germline V gene data show CDR1 as MNHEY and CDR2 as SMNVEV (reference sequence). This CDR3 comprises 15 residues. The V segment lost 5 bases and the J segment 4 bases; nucleotides outside the gene matches: 8.

This clone was seen only a few times. The chain is built from TRBV6-1 and TRBJ1-6; D remains ambiguous. Germline loops: CDR1 MNHNS, CDR2 SASEGT. V lost 10 bases and J 8 bases, leaving 15 bases between the germline ends. The CDR3 has 13 amino acids. DNA for the CDR3: TGTGCCACAAGGTGGAGGGCGGATTCACCCCTCCACTTT. This gives the protein CATRWRADSPLHF.

This clone was seen more than once but under ten times. The J gene is TRBJ1-3, the V gene TRBV7-9, with D possibly matching TRBD1 (5 bases). This CDR3 contains 17 residues. With 3 bases removed from V and 2 bases from J, the gap between germline ends came to 17 bases. The germline gives CDR1 SEHNR, CDR2 FQNEAQ (reference sequence). CDR3 amino acids: CASSLGPTISAGNTIYF. In nucleotides, the CDR3 is TGTGCCAGCAGCTTGGGACCGACAATATCTGCTGGAAACACCATATATTTT.

Ten or more counts support this clone. This sequence joins TRBV6-5 and TRBJ2-5; 7 bases line up with TRBD2. Trimming at V came to 2 bases and at J to 5 bases, leaving 5 bases not matched to a gene. Germline V gene lookup returns CDR1 MNHEY and CDR2 SVGAGI. CDR3 size: 14 residues. The CDR3 loop is CASSYAGAGETQYF. The CDR3 DNA reads TGTGCCAGCAGTTACGCGGGAGCGGGGGAGACCCAGTACTTC.

This clone has just a few counts. This chain connects TRBV19 to TRBJ1-2; D perhaps matches TRBD1 (5 bases). Germline CDR1 LNHDA, CDR2 SQIVND (reference sequence). V lost 5 bases and J 5 bases, leaving 18 bases between the germline ends. The CDR3 has 15 residues. The CDR3 DNA sequence: TGTGCCAGTAGTGATCCGGGACTTCCGTGGTATGGCTACACCTTC. This encodes CASSDPGLPWYGYTF.

The table lists this clone with a few counts. This sequence joins TRBV2 and TRBJ1-4; the D gene is possibly TRBD1 (5 bases). Trimming pared 6 bases from V and 8 bases from J, leaving 16 bases between. CDR3 length: 14 residues. Germline CDR1 and CDR2: SNHLY and FYNNEI. The CDR3 here is CASRGDSGWEKLFF. CDR3 DNA: TGTGCCAGCAGAGGGGACTCCGGATGGGAAAAACTGTTTTTT.

The table lists this clone with a few counts. The genes are TRBV19 and TRBJ1-3, with D hard to call. Germline CDR1 reads LNHDA; CDR2 reads SQIVND (reference sequence). Trimming cost V 5 bases and J 4 bases, with 9 bases left between them. The CDR3 loop spans 13 amino acids. CDR3 in amino acids: CASSPITGNTIYF. The CDR3 DNA is TGTGCCAGTAGTCCCATCACGGGAAACACCATATATTTT.

The rearrangement uses TRBV28 and TRBJ1-2; D possibly corresponds to TRBD1 (5 bases). The length of the CDR3 is 13 residues. Trimming shortened V by 3 bases and J by 6 bases, and 11 bases separated the two germline ends. The germline V gene encodes CDR1 MDHEN and CDR2 SYDVKM. CDR3 nucleotide sequence: TGTGCCAGCAGTTTGATAGGGGCCAATGGCTACACCTTC. It specifies CASSLIGANGYTF.

This clone was observed a handful of times. The genes are TRBV7-9 and TRBJ1-2, with D perhaps TRBD1 (5 bases). Germline CDR1 and CDR2: SEHNR and FQNEAQ (reference sequence). V was pared by 11 bases and J by 6 bases, with 19 bases between. The CDR3 sequence is 13 residues long. CDR3 loop: CAGMRGEANGYTF. CDR3 DNA sequence: TGTGCCGGCATGAGAGGGGAAGCGAATGGCTACACCTTC.

V usage is TRBV7-2 and J usage is TRBJ2-6; D not certain. The length of the CDR3 is 17 residues. Germline assignment: CDR1 SGHTA and CDR2 FQGNSA. V lost 1 base and J 0 bases, leaving 10 bases between the germline ends. CDR3 coding DNA: TGTGCCAGCAGCTTAGGGGGTTTGAGCTCTGGGGCCAACGTCCTGACTTTC. It translates to CASSLGGLSSGANVLTF.

V gene TRBV30 combines with J gene TRBJ2-1; D perhaps matches TRBD1 (5 bases). CDR1 is GTSNPN, CDR2 SVGIG, per germline (reference sequence). The CDR3 consists of 13 residues. Between the trimmed V and J ends, which lost 1 base and 7 bases, there was a span of 11 bases. As DNA, the CDR3 is TGTGCCTGGAGTGGCAGGGTGAGGAATGAGCAGTTCTTC. It encodes CAWSGRVRNEQFF.

This clone was observed a few times. Other DNA sequences in the same sample also yield this CDR3. The chain employs TRBV7-9 and TRBJ2-6; no clear D gene. Per germline, CDR1 SEHNR and CDR2 FQNEAQ (reference sequence). V lost 5 bases, J lost 4 bases, and 12 bases lay in between. CDR3 length equals 15 residues. This chain's CDR3 is CASSPIGLGANVLTF. The CDR3 DNA reads TGTGCCAGCAGCCCAATAGGGCTGGGGGCCAACGTCCTGACTTTC.

Remarks on this clone: Other DNA sequences in the same sample also yield this CDR3. The V and J genes are TRBV4-2 and TRBJ1-2; tentative D call: TRBD1 (5 bases). V was trimmed by 1 base and J by 3 bases, leaving 6 bases between them. Germline CDR1 is LGHNA and CDR2 is YNFKEQ. This CDR3 is built from 13 residues. The CDR3 DNA reads TGTGCCAGCAGCCAAGGCAGGGACTATGGCTACACCTTC. It translates to CASSQGRDYGYTF.

This clone was detected a few times. V gene TRBV29-1 combines with J gene TRBJ2-7; perhaps TRBD2 as D (6 bases). CDR1 and CDR2 (germline): SQVTM, ANQGSEA. The ends were cut back, 0 bases at V and 3 bases at J, with 15 bases in the middle. The CDR3 consists of 15 residues. The CDR3 coding sequence is TGCAGCGTTGAAGATCGAGGTCAGGGACTCTACGAGCAGTACGTC. Amino acid sequence: CSVEDRGQGLYEQYV.

The chain uses TRBV11-3 and TRBJ2-7, with 8 nucleotides matching TRBD1. The CDR3 has 13 amino acids. Germline V lookup: CDR1 SGHNT, CDR2 YENEEA. J lost 5 bases, V lost 5 bases, and 5 bases had no gene match. This CDR3 is CASSPQTGDEQYF. The CDR3 DNA reads TGTGCCAGCAGCCCCCAGACAGGGGACGAGCAGTACTTC. Full variable domain (outside the CDR3, taken from reference TRBV11-3 and TRBJ2-7): EAGVVQSPRYKIIEKKQPVAFWCNPISGHNTLYWYLQNLGQGPELLIRYENEEAVDDSQLPKDRFSAERLKGVDSTLKIQPAELGDSAVYLCASSPQTGDEQYFGPGTRLTVT.

CDR3 loop: CASSLVGTGKAGELFF. In DNA form, the CDR3 reads TGTGCCAGCAGCTTAGTTGGGACAGGGAAGGCCGGGGAGCTGTTTTTT. The chain joins TRBV11-2 to TRBJ2-2; 9 bases line up with TRBD1. The V gene end was trimmed by 1 base and the J gene end by 6 bases; junction bases not matched to a gene: 6. The CDR3 has 16 residues. Germline V CDR1 and CDR2: SGHAT, FQNNGV.

This CDR3 reads CASSLRWQGSGTDTQYF. The CDR3 coding sequence is TGTGCCAGCAGCCTAAGGTGGCAGGGCAGCGGCACAGATACGCAGTATTTT. V is TRBV11-2 and J is TRBJ2-3, with TRBD1 as a possible D gene (5 bases). Trimming took 5 bases from V and 1 from J, leaving 19 bases between them. Germline CDR1 is SGHAT and CDR2 is FQNNGV. CDR3 length equals 17 residues.